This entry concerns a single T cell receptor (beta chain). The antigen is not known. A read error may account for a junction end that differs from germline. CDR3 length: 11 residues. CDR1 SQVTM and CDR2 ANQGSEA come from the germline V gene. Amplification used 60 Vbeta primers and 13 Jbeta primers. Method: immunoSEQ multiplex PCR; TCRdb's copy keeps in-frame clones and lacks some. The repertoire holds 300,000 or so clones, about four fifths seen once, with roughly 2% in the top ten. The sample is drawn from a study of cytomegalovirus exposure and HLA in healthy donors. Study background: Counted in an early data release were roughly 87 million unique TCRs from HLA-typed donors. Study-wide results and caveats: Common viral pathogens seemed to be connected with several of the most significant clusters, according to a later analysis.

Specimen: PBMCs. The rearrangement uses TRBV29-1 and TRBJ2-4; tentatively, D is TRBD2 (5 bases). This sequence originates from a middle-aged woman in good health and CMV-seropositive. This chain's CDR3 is CSVSSQNSQYF. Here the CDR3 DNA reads TGCAGCGTATCTAGCCAAAACAGTCAGTACTTC.